This T cell receptor beta chain originates from a study of T cell repertoires in cytomegalovirus infection. Each CDR3 protein is one row after TCRdb ran MiXCR on the reads. The data hold about 280,000 distinct CDR3 sequences, with 20% to 25% observed a single time. This clonotype was detected many times. Its antigen is as yet unknown. V gave up 4 bases and J gave up 5 bases, with 17 bases separating them. The V gene's germline CDR1 is SGHVS and CDR2 FNYEAQ. The CDR3 totals 15 residues. Study observations and caveats: The ex vivo response was dominated by HLA-C-restricted CMV-specific TCR beta clonotypes.

This chain connects TRBV7-6 to TRBJ2-5; no definite D call. The source material was cultured PBMCs, sampled from culture after CMV antigen stimulation. This TCR was recovered from a human donor in good health (CMV status not recorded). Some clones in this sample may be carry-over from other donors' samples. The CDR3 DNA sequence: TGTGCCAGCAGCTCACCCCGAGAAGGGCGGGAGACCCAGTACTTC. Encoded protein: CASSSPREGRETQYF.